The T cell receptor beta chain described here comes from a study of blood T cell repertoires in COVID-19. Residents of 20 to 25 US areas, aged roughly 18 to 89 years, made up the participants. Someone with COVID-19 had been met by exposed participants within 2 weeks before study entry. TCRdb keeps only in-frame clones here, not all; method: immunoSEQ multiplex PCR. The data show 150,000 or so clones, with about nine tenths seen just once and 4% held by the top ten. Germline V gene sequence: CDR1 LGHDT, CDR2 YNNKEL (reference sequence). This CDR3 region has 14 residues. V was pared by 1 base and J by 6 bases, with 2 bases of the junction left unmatched.

Sample: PBMCs or T cells enriched from blood (not recorded which). This sequence joins TRBV3-1 (or the pseudogene TRBV3-2) and TRBJ2-1, with 8 bases aligning to TRBD1. This clonotype was obtained from a woman in her forties who had been exposed to COVID-19. CDR3 region: CASSQVGQGNEQFF. In DNA form, the CDR3 reads TGTGCCAGCAGCCAAGTCGGACAGGGCAATGAGCAGTTCTTC.